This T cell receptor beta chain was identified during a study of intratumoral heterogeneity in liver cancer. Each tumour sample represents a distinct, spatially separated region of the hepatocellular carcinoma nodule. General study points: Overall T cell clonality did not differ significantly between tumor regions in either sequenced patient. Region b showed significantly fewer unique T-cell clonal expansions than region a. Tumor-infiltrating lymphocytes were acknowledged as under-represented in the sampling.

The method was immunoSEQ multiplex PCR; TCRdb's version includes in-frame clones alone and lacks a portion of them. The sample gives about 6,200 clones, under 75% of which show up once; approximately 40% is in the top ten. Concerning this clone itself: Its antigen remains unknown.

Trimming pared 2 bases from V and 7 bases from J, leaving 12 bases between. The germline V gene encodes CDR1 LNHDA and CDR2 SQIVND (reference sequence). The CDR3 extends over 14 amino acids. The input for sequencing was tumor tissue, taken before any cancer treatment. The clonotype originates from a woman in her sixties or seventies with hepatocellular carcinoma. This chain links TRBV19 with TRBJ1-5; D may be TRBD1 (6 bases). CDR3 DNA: TGTGCCAGTAGTATAACAGGGTGGGGGCAGCCCCAGCATTTT. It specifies CASSITGWGQPQHF.